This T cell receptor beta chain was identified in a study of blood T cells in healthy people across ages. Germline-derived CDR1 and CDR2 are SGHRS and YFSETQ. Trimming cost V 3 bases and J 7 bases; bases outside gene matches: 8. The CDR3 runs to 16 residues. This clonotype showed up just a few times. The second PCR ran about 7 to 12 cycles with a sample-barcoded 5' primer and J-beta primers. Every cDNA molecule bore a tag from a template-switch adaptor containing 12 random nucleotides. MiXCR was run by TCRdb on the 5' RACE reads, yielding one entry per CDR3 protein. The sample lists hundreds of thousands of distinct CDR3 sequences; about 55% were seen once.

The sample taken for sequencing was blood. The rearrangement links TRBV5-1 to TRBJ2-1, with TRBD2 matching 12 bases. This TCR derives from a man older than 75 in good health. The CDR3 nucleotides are TGCGCCAGCAGCTATCCGACTAGCGGGAGTAAGAATGAGCAGTTCTTC. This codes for CASSYPTSGSKNEQFF.